The 16 T cell receptor beta chains given below trace back to one sample, sequenced in a study of OX40 agonist ivuxolimab in advanced cancers. This table comes from immunoSEQ multiplex PCR, and its TCRdb copy is limited to in-frame clones, with some not included. The sample includes about 68,000 clones, approximately 90% of them seen just once. This material consisted of CD4+ or CD8+ T cells sorted from blood, taken in a trial of the OX40 agonist ivuxolimab. The receptors were sampled from an adult with an advanced solid tumor such as melanoma, head and neck, liver or kidney cancer.

This clone was seen a single time. The chain is built from TRBV19 and TRBJ2-7; D gene unclear. V was trimmed by 0 bases and J by 6 bases, leaving 6 bases between them. The CDR3 extends over 12 amino acids. Germline CDR1 LNHDA, CDR2 SQIVND (reference sequence). CDR3 sequence (DNA): TGTGCCAGTAGTATAGATGGCTCCGAGCAGTACTTC. Translation gives CASSIDGSEQYF. Based on the CDR3 plus reference TRBV19 and TRBJ2-7, the full variable domain is DGGITQSPKYLFRKEGQNVTLSCEQNLNHDAMYWYRQDPGQGLRLIYYSQIVNDFQKGDIAEGYSVSREKKESFPLTVTSAQKNPTAFYLCASSIDGSEQYFGPGTRLTVT.

V is TRBV15 and J is TRBJ1-2, with D tentatively TRBD1 (5 bases). The CDR3 length is 15 residues. Trimming shortened V by 0 bases and J by 4 bases, and 12 bases separated the two germline ends. The germline V gene has CDR1 LNHNV and CDR2 YYDKDF (reference sequence). The CDR3 region has the DNA TGTGCCACCAGCAGAGATCGGGCAGGGAGCTATGGCTACACCTTC. As protein: CATSRDRAGSYGYTF. Full variable domain (outside the CDR3, taken from reference TRBV15 and TRBJ1-2): DAMVIQNPRYQVTQFGKPVTLSCSQTLNHNVMYWYQQKSSQAPKLLFHYYDKDFNNEADTPDNFQSRRPNTSFCFLDIRSPGLGDTAMYLCATSRDRAGSYGYTFGSGTRLTVV.

The chain is built from TRBV29-1 and TRBJ2-7, with a tentative D call TRBD2 (6 bases). Germline V lookup: CDR1 SQVTM, CDR2 ANQGSEA. Trimming took 7 bases from V and 6 from J, leaving 22 bases between them. The CDR3 runs 14 residues. CDR3 in DNA: TGCAGCGGGTCGGGCGGGAATGGGGTTGGCGAGCAGTACTTC. It specifies CSGSGGNGVGEQYF.

The chain couples TRBV19 to TRBJ1-4, with D possibly matching TRBD1 (5 bases). Germline lookup yields CDR1 LNHDA and CDR2 SQIVND (reference sequence). The CDR3 has 13 residues. Trimming removed 11 bases at V and 5 bases at J, with 15 bases between. The CDR3, as DNA: TGTGCCGCTTCTAGGAGACAGAATGAAAAACTGTTTTTT. It yields the protein CAASRRQNEKLFF.

The V and J genes are TRBV28 and TRBJ1-5; 9 bases are a match to TRBD1. J lost 6 bases, V lost 2 bases, and 8 bases had no gene match. The CDR3 runs 16 residues. The V gene's germline CDR1 is MDHEN and CDR2 SYDVKM. The CDR3 reads CASSLSGTGSFQPQHF. For the CDR3, the DNA is TGTGCCAGCAGTTTAAGCGGGACAGGGTCCTTTCAGCCCCAGCATTTT.

This chain links TRBV11-2 with TRBJ1-2; the match to TRBD1 covers 7 bases. The CDR3 spans 14 residues. After removal of 5 bases from V and 4 bases from J, the junction contained 7 bases not matched to a gene. Germline-derived CDR1 and CDR2 are SGHAT and FQNNGV. DNA of the CDR3: TGTGCCAGCAGCCAGAGACAGGGCAGCTATGGCTACACCTTC. This translates into CASSQRQGSYGYTF.

The chain employs TRBV25-1 and TRBJ2-1, with TRBD1 matching 8 bases. V lost 3 bases and J lost 5; bases outside the gene matches: 6. The V gene's germline CDR1 is MGHDK and CDR2 SYGVNS. The CDR3 is 15 residues long. The CDR3 DNA follows: TGTGCCAGCAGTGACTGGACAGGGTGGCACAATGAGCAGTTCTTC. Its protein product is CASSDWTGWHNEQFF.

The V and J genes are TRBV4-1 and TRBJ2-5; TRBD1 agrees at 7 bases. The V segment lost 0 bases and the J segment 4 bases; nucleotides outside the gene matches: 5. The CDR3 loop spans 15 amino acids. CDR1 is MGHRA and CDR2 is YSYEKL in the germline V gene. CDR3 sequence: CASSQEMTGRETQYF. CDR3 in DNA: TGCGCCAGCAGCCAAGAGATGACAGGGAGAGAGACCCAGTACTTC.

This sequence joins TRBV6-5 and TRBJ1-1; D remains unclear. There are 14 residues in the CDR3. The germline V gene encodes CDR1 MNHEY and CDR2 SVGAGI. The V and J ends lost 4 bases and 0 bases respectively, with 9 bases between them. The CDR3 DNA reads as TGTGCCAGCAGTTTAGGGTCAATGAACACTGAAGCTTTCTTT. Translating gives CASSLGSMNTEAFF.

This rearrangement joins TRBV30 to TRBJ1-1; TRBD1 is a possible D gene (5 bases). This CDR3 is built from 13 residues. Germline V CDR1 and CDR2: GTSNPN, SVGIG (reference sequence). Trimming left V 5 bases short and J 2 bases short, with 12 bases between. The CDR3: CAWDQGPNTEAFF. The DNA of the CDR3 is TGTGCCTGGGATCAGGGCCCTAACACTGAAGCTTTCTTT.

Only a few counts were recorded for this clone. The chain uses TRBV6-5 and TRBJ1-1; D is uncertain. Germline loops: CDR1 MNHEY, CDR2 SVGAGI. Trimming stripped 6 bases from V and 6 bases from J, with 11 bases between. This CDR3 comprises 12 residues. The CDR3 sequence is CASRNKKAEAFF. The CDR3, as DNA: TGTGCCAGCAGAAACAAGAAAGCTGAAGCTTTCTTT.

The chain combines TRBV27 with TRBJ2-7; possibly TRBD2 for D (5 bases). From germline, CDR1 is MNHEY and CDR2 SMNVEV (reference sequence). This CDR3 region has 17 residues. V dropped 3 bases and J dropped 7 bases, with 25 bases sitting between them. The DNA for the CDR3 is TGTGCCAGCAGTTTCCTCCCCCCGGGGAGCGTGGATGAAGAGCAGTACTTC. As protein: CASSFLPPGSVDEEQYF.

The chain recombines TRBV10-1 with TRBJ2-2; TRBD2 aligns across 8 bases. CDR1 and CDR2 from the germline V gene are WNHNN and SYGVQD (reference sequence). V shed 2 bases, J shed 6 bases, and the junction held 8 bases outside the gene matches. The CDR3 totals 16 residues. CDR3 sequence reads: CASSEGSGRFAGELFF. The CDR3 nucleotides read TGCGCCAGCAGTGAGGGGAGCGGGAGATTTGCCGGGGAGCTGTTTTTT.

J is TRBJ1-1 and V is TRBV13; D is possibly TRBD1 (5 bases). Germline loops: CDR1 PRHDT, CDR2 FYEKMQ (reference sequence). V lost 5 bases to trimming and J lost 4 bases, with 17 bases between them. This CDR3 comprises 15 residues. CDR3 sequence: CASSLDSPFLTEAFF. CDR3 sequence (DNA): TGTGCCAGCAGCCTAGACAGTCCGTTTCTCACTGAAGCTTTCTTT.

The chain couples TRBV6-1 to TRBJ2-1; 9 nucleotides agree with TRBD2. The CDR3 sequence is 13 residues long. CDR1 is MNHNS, CDR2 SASEGT, per germline. Losses at the gene ends were 7 bases for V and 9 bases for J; bases not matched to a gene: 7. CDR3 amino acids: CASTGTSIFEQFF. CDR3 coding DNA: TGTGCCAGCACCGGGACTAGCATTTTTGAGCAGTTCTTC.

The chain employs TRBV30 and TRBJ2-7; possible D gene TRBD1, 5 bases. The CDR3 runs 11 residues. With 4 bases removed from V and 5 bases from J, the gap between germline ends came to 9 bases. Germline V CDR1 and CDR2: GTSNPN, SVGIG (reference sequence). DNA for the CDR3: TGTGCCTGGAAGACAGAACACGAGCAGTACTTC. It translates to CAWKTEHEQYF. Based on the CDR3 plus reference TRBV30 and TRBJ2-7, the full variable domain is SQTIHQWPATLVQPVGSPLSLECTVEGTSNPNLYWYRQAAGRGLQLLFYSVGIGQISSEVPQNLSASRPQDRQFILSSKKLLLSDSGFYLCAWKTEHEQYFGPGTRLTVT.